Shown below are 8 T cell receptor beta chains from a single sample sequenced in a study of T cell repertoires in cytomegalovirus infection. TCRdb reprocessed the reads with MiXCR, giving one entry per CDR3 protein. The data show hundreds of thousands of distinct CDR3 sequences, around a third seen once. No cognate antigen is known for these TCRs. Material: cultured PBMCs, obtained from culture after CMV antigen stimulation. These receptors came from a human donor in good health (CMV status not recorded). Some clones in this sample may be carry-over from other donors' samples.

This clonotype has at least ten counts. The J gene is TRBJ2-7, the V gene TRBV7-8; TRBD1 might be the D (6 bases). Per the germline V gene, CDR1 is SGHVS and CDR2 is FQNEAQ. The CDR3 runs 14 residues. The germline V and J ends were trimmed by 0 bases and 1 base, with 7 bases remaining between them. The CDR3 nucleotides read TGTGCCAGCAGCTTAGCCGGACAGTCCTACGAGCAGTACTTC. Its protein product is CASSLAGQSYEQYF. The full variable domain, with the rest looked up from reference TRBV7-8 and TRBJ2-7, is GAGVSQSPRYKVAKRGQDVALRCDPISGHVSLFWYQQALGQGPEFLTYFQNEAQLDKSGLPSDRFFAERPEGSVSTLKIQRTQQEDSAVYLCASSLAGQSYEQYFGPGTRLTVT.

The chain recombines TRBV11-3 with TRBJ2-5, with 9 bases matching TRBD2. Germline V gives CDR1 SGHNT, CDR2 YENEEA. The CDR3 has 13 amino acids. The J segment lost 5 bases and the V segment lost 5 bases, leaving 3 bases of the junction unmatched. CDR3 DNA sequence: TGTGCCAGCAGCGATAGCGGGAGTGAGACCCAGTACTTC. This gives the protein CASSDSGSETQYF.

This clonotype has a handful of counts. The chain joins TRBV10-3 to TRBJ2-7; D is possibly TRBD2 (7 bases). The V gene lost 10 bases and the J gene lost 1 base, with 23 bases spanning the gap. The CDR3 runs to 16 residues. Germline V lookup: CDR1 ENHRY, CDR2 SYGVKD. In DNA form, the CDR3 reads TGTGCCACTTCGCACATCGGGGGGCCTGGGTCCTACGAGCAGTACTTC. Translation gives CATSHIGGPGSYEQYF.

The chain combines TRBV24-1 with TRBJ1-5, with TRBD1 matching 7 bases. This CDR3 has 13 residues. Germline V gene sequence: CDR1 KGHDR, CDR2 SFDVKD. V lost 5 bases to trimming and J lost 7 bases; unmatched junction nucleotides: 4. CDR3 protein: CATSGDSWQPQHF. The DNA for the CDR3 is TGTGCCACCAGTGGGGACAGTTGGCAGCCCCAGCATTTT.

This chain joins TRBV6-2 or TRBV6-3 and TRBJ2-2; D is unresolved. V lost 4 bases, J lost 3 bases, and 12 bases lay in between. Germline V CDR1 and CDR2: MNHEY, SVGEGT. This CDR3 region has 15 residues. CDR3 sequence (DNA): TGTGCCAGCAGTTCGTTCGCCGGTGACACCGGGGAGCTGTTTTTT. The encoded protein is CASSSFAGDTGELFF.

The chain couples TRBV5-1 to TRBJ1-6, with D unclear. The V gene's germline CDR1 is SGHRS and CDR2 YFSETQ. Trimming cost V 4 bases and J 7 bases, with 24 bases left between them. This CDR3 contains 18 residues. The CDR3 spells CASSPGSLVSRNNSPLHF. Written as DNA, the CDR3 is TGCGCCAGCAGCCCTGGGTCCCTGGTCAGCCGGAACAATTCACCCCTCCACTTT.

This chain uses TRBV6-6 with TRBJ2-7; D might be TRBD2 (5 bases). The CDR3 consists of 12 residues. V lost 10 bases and J lost 2, with 12 bases in between. Germline CDR1 is MNHNY and CDR2 is SVGAGI (reference sequence). The CDR3 loop reads CATNKEAYEQYF. CDR3 sequence (DNA): TGTGCCACGAACAAGGAGGCCTACGAGCAGTACTTC.

J is TRBJ2-3 and V is TRBV12-3 or TRBV12-4; possibly TRBD1 for D (8 bases). V lost 5 bases and J lost 5, with 17 bases in between. CDR3 length equals 15 residues. The CDR3 DNA is TGTGCCAGCAGTCCGGGGGGCAGGGGGCGAGATACGCAGTATTTT. Translated, it gives CASSPGGRGRDTQYF.